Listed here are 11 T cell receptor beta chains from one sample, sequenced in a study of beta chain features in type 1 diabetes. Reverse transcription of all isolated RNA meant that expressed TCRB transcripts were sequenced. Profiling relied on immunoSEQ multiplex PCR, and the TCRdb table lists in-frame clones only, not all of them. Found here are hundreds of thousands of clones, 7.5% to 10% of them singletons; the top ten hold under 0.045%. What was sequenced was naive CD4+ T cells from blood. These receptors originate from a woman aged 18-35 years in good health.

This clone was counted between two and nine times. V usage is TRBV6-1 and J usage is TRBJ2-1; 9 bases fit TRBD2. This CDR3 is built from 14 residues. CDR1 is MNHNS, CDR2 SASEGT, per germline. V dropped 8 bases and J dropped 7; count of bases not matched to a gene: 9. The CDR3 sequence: CASASGRIGNEQFF. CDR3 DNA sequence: TGTGCCAGCGCCAGCGGGAGGATTGGGAATGAGCAGTTCTTC.

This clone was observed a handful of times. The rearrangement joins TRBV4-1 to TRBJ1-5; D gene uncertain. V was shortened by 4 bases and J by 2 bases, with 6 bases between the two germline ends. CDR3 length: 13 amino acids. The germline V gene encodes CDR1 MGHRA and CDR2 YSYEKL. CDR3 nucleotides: TGCGCCAGCAGCCTGTCGGGCAATCAGCCCCAGCATTTT. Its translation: CASSLSGNQPQHF.

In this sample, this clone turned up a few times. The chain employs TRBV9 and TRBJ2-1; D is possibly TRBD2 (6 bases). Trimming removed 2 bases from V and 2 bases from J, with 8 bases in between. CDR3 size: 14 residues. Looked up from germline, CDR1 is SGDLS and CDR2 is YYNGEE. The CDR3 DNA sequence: TGTGCCAGCAGCGTTACTAGCACCTACAATGAGCAGTTCTTC. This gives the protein CASSVTSTYNEQFF.

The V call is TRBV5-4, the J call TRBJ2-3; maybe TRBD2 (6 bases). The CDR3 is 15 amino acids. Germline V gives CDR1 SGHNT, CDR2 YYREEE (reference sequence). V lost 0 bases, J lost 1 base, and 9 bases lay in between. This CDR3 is CASSLGLGGTDTQYF. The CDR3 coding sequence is TGTGCCAGCAGCTTGGGACTAGGTGGCACAGATACGCAGTATTTT. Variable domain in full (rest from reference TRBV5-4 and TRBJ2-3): ETGVTQSPTHLIKTRGQQVTLRCSSQSGHNTVSWYQQALGQGPQFIFQYYREEENGRGNFPPRFSGLQFPNYSSELNVNALELDDSALYLCASSLGLGGTDTQYFGPGTRLTVL.

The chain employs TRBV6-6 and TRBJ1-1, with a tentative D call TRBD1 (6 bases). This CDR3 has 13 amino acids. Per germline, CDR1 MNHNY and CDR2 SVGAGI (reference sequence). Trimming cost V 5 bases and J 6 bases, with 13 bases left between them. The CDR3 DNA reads TGTGCCAGCAGTGAGGGGGTTAGCGCTGAAGCTTTCTTT. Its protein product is CASSEGVSAEAFF.

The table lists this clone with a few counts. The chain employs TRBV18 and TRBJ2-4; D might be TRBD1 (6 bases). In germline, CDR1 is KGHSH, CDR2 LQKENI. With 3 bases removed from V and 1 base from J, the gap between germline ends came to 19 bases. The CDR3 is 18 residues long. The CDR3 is CASSPGTRNALAKNIQYF. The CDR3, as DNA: TGTGCCAGCTCACCCGGGACACGGAATGCGTTGGCCAAAAACATTCAGTACTTC.

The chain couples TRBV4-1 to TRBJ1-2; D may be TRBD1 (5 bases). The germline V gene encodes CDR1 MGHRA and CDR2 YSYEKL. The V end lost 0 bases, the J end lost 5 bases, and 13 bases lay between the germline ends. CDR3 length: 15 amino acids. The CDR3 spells CASSQDYGGGYGYTF. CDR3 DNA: TGCGCCAGCAGCCAAGATTACGGGGGTGGATATGGCTACACCTTC.

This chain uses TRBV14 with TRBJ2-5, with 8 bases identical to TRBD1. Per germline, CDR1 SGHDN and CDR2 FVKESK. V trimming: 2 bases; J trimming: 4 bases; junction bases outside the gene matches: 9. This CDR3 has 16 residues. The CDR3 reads CASSQRLGQVGETQYF. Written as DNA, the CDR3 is TGTGCCAGCAGCCAACGCCTGGGACAGGTGGGAGAGACCCAGTACTTC.

Written as DNA, the CDR3 is TGTGCCAGCAGTGACCAGGGCGGCGGCTACACCTTC. It translates to CASSDQGGGYTF. The J gene is TRBJ1-2, the V gene TRBV6-1, with a possible D match to TRBD1 (5 bases). Germline V gene data show CDR1 as MNHNS and CDR2 as SASEGT. V lost 3 bases to trimming and J lost 8 bases, with 10 bases between them. The CDR3 loop spans 12 amino acids.

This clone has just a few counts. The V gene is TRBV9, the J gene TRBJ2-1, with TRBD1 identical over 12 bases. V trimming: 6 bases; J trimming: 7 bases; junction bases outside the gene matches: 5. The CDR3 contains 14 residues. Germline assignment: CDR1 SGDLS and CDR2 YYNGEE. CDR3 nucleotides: TGTGCCAGCAACCGGGACAGGGGGCCAAATGAGCAGTTCTTC. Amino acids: CASNRDRGPNEQFF. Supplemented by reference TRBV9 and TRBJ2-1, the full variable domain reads DSGVTQTPKHLITATGQRVTLRCSPRSGDLSVYWYQQSLDQGLQFLIQYYNGEERAKGNILERFSAQQFPDLHSELNLSSLELGDSALYFCASNRDRGPNEQFFGPGTRLTVL.

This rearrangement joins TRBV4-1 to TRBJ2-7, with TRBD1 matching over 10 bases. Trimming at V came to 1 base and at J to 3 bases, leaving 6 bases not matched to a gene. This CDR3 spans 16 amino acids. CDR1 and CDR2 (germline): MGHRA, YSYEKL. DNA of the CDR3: TGCGCCAGCAGCCAAGGGAGGACAGGGGGAGGCTACGAGCAGTACTTC. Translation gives CASSQGRTGGGYEQYF.